The rows below give T cell receptor beta chains drawn from one sample of a study of cytomegalovirus exposure and HLA in healthy donors. TCRdb's copy holds only in-frame clones and misses some; the assay was immunoSEQ multiplex PCR. The sample lists more than 100,000 clones; 75% to 90% were seen once. Sequenced sample: PBMCs. These TCRs come from a man aged 35 to 55 in good health and CMV-seronegative. CDR3s include the opening cysteine and the closing phenylalanine or tryptophan. Each record gives: clone size, V gene, J gene, D gene, CDR3 protein, CDR3 DNA. A D gene is named only where the DNA matches it firmly. The size field is filled for only some rows; it gives once, few, many or a size class.

size: NA; V: TRBV19; J: TRBJ1-4; D: NA; CDR3: CASQSGGAGEKLFF; DNA: TGTGCCAGCCAGTCCGGGGGGGCAGGGGAAAAACTGTTTTTT
size: NA; V: TRBV7-7; J: TRBJ2-7; D: TRBD1; CDR3: CASSLGGQGAYEQYF; DNA: TGTGCTAGCAGCTTAGGGGGCCAGGGGGCCTACGAGCAGTACTTC
size: NA; V: TRBV5-1; J: TRBJ2-2; D: NA; CDR3: CASSLELDLSGELFF; DNA: TGCGCCAGCAGCTTGGAATTAGATCTAAGCGGGGAGCTGTTTTTT
size: NA; V: TRBV6-5; J: TRBJ2-2; D: TRBD1; CDR3: CASSPGTGNTGELFF; DNA: TGTGCCAGCAGCCCTGGGACAGGGAACACCGGGGAGCTGTTTTTT
size: NA; V: TRBV27; J: TRBJ2-7; D: NA; CDR3: CASSPGSNYEQYF; DNA: TGTGCCAGCAGTCCGGGGTCGAACTACGAGCAGTACTTC
size: NA; V: TRBV11-2; J: TRBJ2-3; D: TRBD2; CDR3: CASSRRGVVLGVTDTQYF; DNA: TGTGCCAGCAGCCGGCGGGGGGTAGTCCTCGGGGTGACAGATACGCAGTATTTT
size: NA; V: TRBV9; J: TRBJ1-1; D: NA; CDR3: CASSVVGVGGTEAFF; DNA: TGTGCCAGCAGCGTAGTTGGGGTCGGGGGAACTGAAGCTTTCTTT
size: NA; V: TRBV7-8; J: TRBJ2-7; D: NA; CDR3: CASSPGTGQTYEQYF; DNA: TGTGCCAGCAGCCCCGGAACAGGGCAGACCTACGAGCAGTACTTC
size: NA; V: TRBV5-4; J: TRBJ2-1; D: TRBD2; CDR3: CASSSGLAGIDEQFF; DNA: TGTGCCAGCAGCTCGGGACTAGCGGGGATCGATGAGCAGTTCTTC
size: few; V: TRBV28; J: TRBJ2-7; D: NA; CDR3: CASTLSEQGVHEQYF; DNA: TGTGCCAGCACCCTGTCGGAGCAGGGTGTCCACGAGCAGTACTTC
size: NA; V: TRBV4-1; J: TRBJ2-7; D: TRBD1; CDR3: CASSQPAAGQGFYEQYF; DNA: TGCGCCAGCAGCCAGCCTGCAGCGGGACAGGGGTTTTACGAGCAGTACTTC
size: NA; V: TRBV5-6; J: TRBJ1-6; D: TRBD1; CDR3: CASRYRGVGSPLHF; DNA: TGTGCCAGCAGATACAGGGGGGTGGGTTCACCCCTCCACTTT
size: NA; V: TRBV7-2; J: TRBJ2-1; D: TRBD2; CDR3: CASSLALAGVNEQFF; DNA: TGTGCCAGCAGCTTAGCACTAGCGGGAGTCAATGAGCAGTTCTTC
size: NA; V: TRBV19; J: TRBJ1-2; D: TRBD1; CDR3: CASSAAGQGGYTF; DNA: TGTGCCAGTAGTGCCGCGGGACAGGGGGGCTACACCTTC
size: NA; V: TRBV9; J: TRBJ1-1; D: TRBD1; CDR3: CASSAALRQGANTEAFF; DNA: TGTGCCAGCAGCGCCGCCCTTCGACAGGGGGCGAACACTGAAGCTTTCTTT
size: NA; V: TRBV7-2; J: TRBJ2-7; D: NA; CDR3: CASSLAPQQAEQYF; DNA: TGTGCCAGCAGCTTAGCTCCTCAGCAGGCCGAGCAGTACTTC